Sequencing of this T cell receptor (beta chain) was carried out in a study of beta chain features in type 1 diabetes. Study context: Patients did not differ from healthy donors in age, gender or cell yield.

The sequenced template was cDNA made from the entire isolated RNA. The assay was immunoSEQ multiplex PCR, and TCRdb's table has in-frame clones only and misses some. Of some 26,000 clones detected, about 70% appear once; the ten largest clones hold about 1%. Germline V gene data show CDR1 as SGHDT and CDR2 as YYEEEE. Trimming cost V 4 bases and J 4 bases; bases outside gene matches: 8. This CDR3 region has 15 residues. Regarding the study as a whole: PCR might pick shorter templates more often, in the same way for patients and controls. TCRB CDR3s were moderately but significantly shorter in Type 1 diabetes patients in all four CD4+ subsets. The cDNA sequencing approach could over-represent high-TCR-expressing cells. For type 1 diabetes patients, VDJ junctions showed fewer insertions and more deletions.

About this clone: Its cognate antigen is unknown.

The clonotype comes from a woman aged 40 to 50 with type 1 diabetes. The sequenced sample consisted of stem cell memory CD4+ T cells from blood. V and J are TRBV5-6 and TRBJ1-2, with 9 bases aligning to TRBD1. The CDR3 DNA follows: TGTGCCAGCAGCCCCGGGACAGGGTATGCCTATGGCTACACCTTC. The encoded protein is CASSPGTGYAYGYTF.